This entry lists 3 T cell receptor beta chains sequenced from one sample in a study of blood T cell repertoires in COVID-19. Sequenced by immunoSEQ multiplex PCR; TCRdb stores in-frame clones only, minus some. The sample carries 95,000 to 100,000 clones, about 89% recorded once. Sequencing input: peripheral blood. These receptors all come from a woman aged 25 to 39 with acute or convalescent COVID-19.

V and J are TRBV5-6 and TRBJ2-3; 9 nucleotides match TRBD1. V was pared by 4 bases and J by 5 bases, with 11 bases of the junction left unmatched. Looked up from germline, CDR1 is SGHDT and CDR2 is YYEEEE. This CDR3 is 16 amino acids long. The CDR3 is CASSPRAGQGIDTQYF. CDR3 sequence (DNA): TGTGCCAGCAGCCCCAGAGCGGGACAGGGTATAGATACGCAGTATTTT.

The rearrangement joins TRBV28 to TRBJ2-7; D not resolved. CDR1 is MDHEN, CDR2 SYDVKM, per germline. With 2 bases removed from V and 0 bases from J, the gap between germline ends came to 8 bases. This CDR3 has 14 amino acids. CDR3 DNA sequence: TGTGCCAGCAGTTTACTTTCACACTCCTACGAGCAGTACTTC. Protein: CASSLLSHSYEQYF.

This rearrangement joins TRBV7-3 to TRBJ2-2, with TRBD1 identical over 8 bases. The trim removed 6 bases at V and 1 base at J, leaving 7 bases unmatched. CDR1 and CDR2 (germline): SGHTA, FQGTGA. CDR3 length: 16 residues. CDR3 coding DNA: TGTGCCAGCAGAAAATTCGGGACAGGGAACACCGGGGAGCTGTTTTTT. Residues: CASRKFGTGNTGELFF.